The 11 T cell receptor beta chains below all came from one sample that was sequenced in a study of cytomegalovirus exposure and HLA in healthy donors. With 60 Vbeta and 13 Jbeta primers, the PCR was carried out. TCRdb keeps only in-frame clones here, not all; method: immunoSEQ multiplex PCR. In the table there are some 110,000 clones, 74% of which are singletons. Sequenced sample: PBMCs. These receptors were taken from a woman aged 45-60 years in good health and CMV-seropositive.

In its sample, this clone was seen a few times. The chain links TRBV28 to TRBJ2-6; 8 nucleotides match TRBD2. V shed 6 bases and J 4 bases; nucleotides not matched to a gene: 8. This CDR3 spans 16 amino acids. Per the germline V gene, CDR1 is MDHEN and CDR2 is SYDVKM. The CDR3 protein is CASSSGGASGANVLTF. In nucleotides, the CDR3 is TGTGCCAGCAGCTCGGGGGGGGCGTCGGGGGCCAACGTCCTGACTTTC.

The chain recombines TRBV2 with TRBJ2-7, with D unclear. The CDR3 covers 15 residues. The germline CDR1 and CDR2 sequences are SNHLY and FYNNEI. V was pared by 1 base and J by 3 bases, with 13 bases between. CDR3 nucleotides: TGTGCCAGCAGTGAAGTCACAGTCATACGCTACGAGCAGTACTTC. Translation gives CASSEVTVIRYEQYF.

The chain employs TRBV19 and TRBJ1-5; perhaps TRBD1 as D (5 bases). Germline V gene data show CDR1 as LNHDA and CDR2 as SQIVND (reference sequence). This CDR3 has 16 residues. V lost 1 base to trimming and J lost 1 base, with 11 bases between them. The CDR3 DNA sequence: TGTGCCAGTAGTATAGGAAGGACAATAAGCAATCAGCCCCAGCATTTT. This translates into CASSIGRTISNQPQHF.

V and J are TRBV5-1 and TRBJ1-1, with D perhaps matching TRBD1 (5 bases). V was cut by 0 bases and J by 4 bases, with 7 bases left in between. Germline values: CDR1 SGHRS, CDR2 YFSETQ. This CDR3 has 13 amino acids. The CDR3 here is CASSLDGGTEAFF. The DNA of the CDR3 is TGCGCCAGCAGCTTGGACGGGGGCACTGAAGCTTTCTTT.

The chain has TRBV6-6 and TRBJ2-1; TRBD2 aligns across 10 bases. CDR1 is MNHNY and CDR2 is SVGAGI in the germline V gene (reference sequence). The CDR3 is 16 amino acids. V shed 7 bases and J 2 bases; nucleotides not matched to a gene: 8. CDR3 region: CASTSGGPIPYNEQFF. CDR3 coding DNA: TGTGCCAGCACTAGCGGGGGCCCCATACCCTACAATGAGCAGTTCTTC.

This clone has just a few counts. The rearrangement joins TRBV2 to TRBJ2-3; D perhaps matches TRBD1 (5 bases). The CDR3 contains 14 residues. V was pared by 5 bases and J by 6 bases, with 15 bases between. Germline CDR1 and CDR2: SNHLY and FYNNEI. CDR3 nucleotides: TGTGCCAGCAGTAGCAGGGAAGGATGGGATACGCAGTATTTT. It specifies CASSSREGWDTQYF.

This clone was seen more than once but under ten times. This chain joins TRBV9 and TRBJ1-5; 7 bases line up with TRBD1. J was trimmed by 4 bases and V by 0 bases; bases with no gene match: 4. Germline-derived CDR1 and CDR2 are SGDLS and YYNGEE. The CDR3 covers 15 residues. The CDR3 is CASSVGGTANQPQHF. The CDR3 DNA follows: TGTGCCAGCAGCGTAGGGGGGACAGCTAATCAGCCCCAGCATTTT.

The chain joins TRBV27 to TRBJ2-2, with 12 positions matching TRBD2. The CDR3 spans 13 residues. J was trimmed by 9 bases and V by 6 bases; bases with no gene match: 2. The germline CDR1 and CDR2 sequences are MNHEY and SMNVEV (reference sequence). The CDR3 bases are TGTGCCAGCAGACTAGCGGGGGGCAGGGAGCTGTTTTTT. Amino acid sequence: CASRLAGGRELFF.

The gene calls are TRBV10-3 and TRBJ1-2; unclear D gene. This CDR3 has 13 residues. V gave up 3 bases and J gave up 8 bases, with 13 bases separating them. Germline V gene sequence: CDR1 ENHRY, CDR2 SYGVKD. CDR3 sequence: CAISEVGTRGYTF. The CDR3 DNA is TGTGCCATCAGTGAAGTGGGCACAAGAGGCTACACCTTC.

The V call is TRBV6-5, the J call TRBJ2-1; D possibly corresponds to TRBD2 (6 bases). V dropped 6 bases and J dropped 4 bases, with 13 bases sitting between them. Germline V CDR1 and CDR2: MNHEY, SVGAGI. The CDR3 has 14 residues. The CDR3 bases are TGTGCCAGCAGGCCCGGGGGAGAATACAATGAGCAGTTCTTC. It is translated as CASRPGGEYNEQFF.

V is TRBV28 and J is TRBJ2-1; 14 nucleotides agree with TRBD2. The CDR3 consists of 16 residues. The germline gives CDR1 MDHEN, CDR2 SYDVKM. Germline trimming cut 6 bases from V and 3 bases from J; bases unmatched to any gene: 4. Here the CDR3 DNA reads TGTGCCAGCAGGGGGACTAGCGGGGGCTACTACAATGAGCAGTTCTTC. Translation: CASRGTSGGYYNEQFF.